Below are 6 T cell receptor beta chains sequenced from a single sample in a study of regulatory T cells in long-lasting Graves disease. Construction of the TCR beta libraries employed iRepertoire HTBI primers in conjunction with Arm-PCR of CDR3 regions. MiXCR, applied by TCRdb to the multiplex PCR reads, yields one record per CDR3 protein. This table holds about 530,000 distinct CDR3 sequences, about 16% found once. As to time point: newly diagnosed GD, antithyroid drugs for less than 3 months. PBMCs provided the RNA from which the TCR library was made. This sample was shared with a second study, whose subject was T cells in Graves' hyperthyroidism and ophthalmopathy.

The sample in question was peripheral blood mononuclear cells (PBMCs), obtained at new diagnosis, from a patient treated with antithyroid drugs. These receptors all stem from a middle-aged woman with Graves disease.

The table lists this clonotype with many counts. This chain uses TRBV14 with TRBJ2-7; D unresolved. The germline gives CDR1 SGHDN, CDR2 FVKESK. The CDR3 length is 12 residues. V lost 1 base and J lost 6, with 7 bases in between. The chain's CDR3 is CASSQGRLEQYF. As DNA, the CDR3 is TGTGCCAGCAGCCAAGGGCGCCTCGAGCAGTACTTC.

In its sample, this clonotype was seen many times. This chain uses TRBV27 with TRBJ1-1; 8 bases match TRBD1. Germline V gene sequence: CDR1 MNHEY, CDR2 SMNVEV (reference sequence). With V trimmed by 10 bases and J by 1 base, 2 bases remained unmatched. The CDR3 runs to 12 residues. The CDR3 protein is CAIGTGNTEAFF. DNA for the CDR3: TGTGCCATCGGGACAGGGAACACTGAAGCTTTCTTT.

CDR3 bases: TGCAGCGTTGAGAATCCTGGCAGCACAGATACGCAGTATTTT. It specifies CSVENPGSTDTQYF. The rearrangement joins TRBV29-1 to TRBJ2-3, with D hard to call. CDR1 and CDR2 from the germline V gene are SQVTM and ANQGSEA. CDR3 length: 14 amino acids. Trimming took off 3 bases at V and 0 bases at J, with 10 bases between the two ends.

The chain has TRBV7-3 and TRBJ2-3, with D perhaps assigned TRBD1 or TRBD2 (6 bases each). Trimming removed 3 bases from V and 2 bases from J, with 12 bases in between. The CDR3 is made up of 15 amino acids. Germline V gives CDR1 SGHTA, CDR2 FQGTGA. This CDR3 reads CASSFQGGFTDTQYF. CDR3 DNA: TGTGCCAGCAGCTTTCAAGGGGGGTTCACAGATACGCAGTATTTT.

This clonotype was counted ten times or more. The chain employs TRBV18 and TRBJ1-1, with a tentative D call TRBD1 (6 bases). V was clipped by 3 bases and J by 13 bases, with 18 bases between them. In germline, CDR1 is KGHSH, CDR2 LQKENI. This CDR3 has 13 amino acids. The CDR3 protein is CASSPRQGRPGFF. Written as DNA, the CDR3 is TGTGCCAGCTCACCGCGCCAGGGGAGACCTGGTTTCTTT.

DNA for the CDR3: TGTGCCAGCAGTGCGGGGGCCGTCCAAGAGACCCAGTACTTC. Translated: CASSAGAVQETQYF. The rearrangement links TRBV12-3 or TRBV12-4 to TRBJ2-1; D perhaps matches TRBD2 (7 bases). The DNA end is a closer match to TRBJ2-5, so the J assignment may be wrong. CDR3 length: 14 residues.